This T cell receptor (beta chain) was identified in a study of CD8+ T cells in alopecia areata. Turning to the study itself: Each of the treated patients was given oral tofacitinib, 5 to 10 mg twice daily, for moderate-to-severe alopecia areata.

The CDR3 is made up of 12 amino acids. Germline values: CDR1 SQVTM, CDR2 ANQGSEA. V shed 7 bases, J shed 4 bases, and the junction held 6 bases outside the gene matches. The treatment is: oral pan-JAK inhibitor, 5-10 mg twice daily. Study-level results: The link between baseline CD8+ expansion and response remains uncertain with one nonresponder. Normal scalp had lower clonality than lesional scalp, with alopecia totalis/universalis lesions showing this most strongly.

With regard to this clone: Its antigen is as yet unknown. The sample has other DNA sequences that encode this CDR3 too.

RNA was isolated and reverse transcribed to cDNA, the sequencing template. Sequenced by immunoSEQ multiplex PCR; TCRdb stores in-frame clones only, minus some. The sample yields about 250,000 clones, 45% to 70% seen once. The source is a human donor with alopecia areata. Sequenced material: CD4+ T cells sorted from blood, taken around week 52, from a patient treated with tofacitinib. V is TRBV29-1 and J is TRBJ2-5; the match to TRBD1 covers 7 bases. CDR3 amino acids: CSALQGSETQYF. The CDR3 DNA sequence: TGCAGCGCCCTACAGGGGTCAGAGACCCAGTACTTC.